A single sample is the source of the 7 T cell receptor beta chains below, sequenced in a study of T cells in Graves' hyperthyroidism and ophthalmopathy. The TCR beta CDR3 regions underwent amplification using RNA transcripts as the source. First-round RT-PCR targeting the TCR CDR3 was performed with the HTBI primer set. TCRdb analysed the multiplex PCR reads with MiXCR anew, one entry per CDR3 protein. This table has 340,000 or so distinct CDR3 sequences, around a sixth appearing once. The sequenced sample consisted of blood. The source of these receptors is a man aged 25 to 40 with Graves' hyperthyroidism.

The CDR3 region is CASRQGDQPQHF. CDR3 coding DNA: TGTGCCAGCCGCCAGGGGGACCAGCCCCAGCATTTT. V gene TRBV27 combines with J gene TRBJ1-5; 7 bases line up with TRBD1. Per the germline V gene, CDR1 is MNHEY and CDR2 is SMNVEV (reference sequence). The CDR3 runs 12 residues. Germline trimming cut 8 bases from V and 7 bases from J; bases unmatched to any gene: 5.

This clonotype was seen at least ten times. The chain employs TRBV18 and TRBJ1-2, with no clear D. Germline CDR1 KGHSH, CDR2 LQKENI. V shed 4 bases and J shed 2 bases, with 14 bases lying between them. CDR3 length: 15 amino acids. DNA for the CDR3: TGTGCCAGCTCACTCCGGTCTGGGCTGAACTATGGCTACACCTTC. Protein sequence: CASSLRSGLNYGYTF.

The chain combines TRBV7-9 with TRBJ2-5; the D gene is possibly TRBD1 (6 bases). Trimming stripped 11 bases from V and 5 bases from J, with 9 bases between. The CDR3 is 10 residues long. Germline loops: CDR1 SEHNR, CDR2 FQNEAQ (reference sequence). The CDR3 loop is CAQGSETQYF. The CDR3 nucleotides are TGTGCCCAGGGGTCTGAGACCCAGTACTTC.

The table lists this clonotype with a count of one. A much larger clone lies a single base off, so this may be a read error. The V gene is TRBV28, the J gene TRBJ2-5; 12 nucleotides match TRBD2. V lost 10 bases to trimming and J lost 5 bases; unmatched junction nucleotides: 8. The length of the CDR3 is 14 residues. Germline V CDR1 and CDR2: MDHEN, SYDVKM. The CDR3, as DNA: TGTGCCACGCGCCAGACTAGCGGGAGTGAGACCCAGTACTTC. It yields the protein CATRQTSGSETQYF.

This clonotype was seen at least ten times. The chain carries TRBV5-1 and TRBJ2-3; 7 bases agree with TRBD2. The germline gives CDR1 SGHRS, CDR2 YFSETQ. Trimming cost V 3 bases and J 3 bases; bases outside gene matches: 7. This CDR3 region has 15 residues. The chain's CDR3 is CASSSGAGVTDTQYF. The CDR3 bases are TGCGCCAGCAGCTCAGGTGCGGGAGTGACAGATACGCAGTATTTT.

Worth noting for this clonotype: A much larger clone sits a single nucleotide away, making a read error possible. The J gene is TRBJ2-3, the V gene TRBV28; maybe TRBD1 (5 bases). Germline V gives CDR1 MDHEN, CDR2 SYDVKM. The CDR3 is 16 residues long. V dropped 5 bases and J dropped 2 bases, with 17 bases sitting between them. The CDR3 sequence: CASSLITGFNTDTQYF. For the CDR3, the DNA is TGTGCCAGCAGTCTAATAACAGGATTCAACACAGATACGCAGTATTTT.

The chain has TRBV29-1 and TRBJ1-4, with D tentatively TRBD1 (5 bases). This CDR3 has 14 amino acids. The germline V gene encodes CDR1 SQVTM and CDR2 ANQGSEA. Between the trimmed V and J ends, which lost 3 bases and 3 bases, there was a span of 11 bases. CDR3 protein: CSVEGGEANEKLFF. Here the CDR3 DNA reads TGCAGCGTTGAGGGGGGGGAGGCTAATGAAAAACTGTTTTTT.